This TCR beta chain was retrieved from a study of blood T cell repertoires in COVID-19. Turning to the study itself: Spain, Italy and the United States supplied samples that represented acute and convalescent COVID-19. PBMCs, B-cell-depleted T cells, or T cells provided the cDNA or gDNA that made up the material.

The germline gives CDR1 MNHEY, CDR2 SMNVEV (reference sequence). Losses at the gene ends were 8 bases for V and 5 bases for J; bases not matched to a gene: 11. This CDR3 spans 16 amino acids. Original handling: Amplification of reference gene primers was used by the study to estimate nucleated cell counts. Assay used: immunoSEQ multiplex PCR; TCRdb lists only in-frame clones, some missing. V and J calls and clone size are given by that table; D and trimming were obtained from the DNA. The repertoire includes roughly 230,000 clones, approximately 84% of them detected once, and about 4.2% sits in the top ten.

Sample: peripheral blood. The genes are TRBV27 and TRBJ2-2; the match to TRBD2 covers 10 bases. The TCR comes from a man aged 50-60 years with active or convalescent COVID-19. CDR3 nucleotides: TGTGCCAGCGGGTACTTAGCGGGGGGCCTAACCGGGGAGCTGTTTTTT. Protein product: CASGYLAGGLTGELFF.